This T cell receptor (beta chain) was captured in a study of beta chain features in type 1 diabetes. Study context: Patients shared similar age, gender and cell yields with healthy donors.

The V gene's germline CDR1 is LNHDA and CDR2 SQIVND (reference sequence). The CDR3 is made up of 17 amino acids. Trimming removed 2 bases from V and 4 bases from J, with 18 bases in between. General study points: Moderate but significant shortening of TCRB CDR3s was recorded in all four CD4+ subsets from Type 1 diabetes patients. Researchers reported that naive, central memory and Treg TCRB repertoires appeared more similar in patients than in healthy donors.

This clone was counted a few times. As yet, its antigen is unknown. Averaging approximately 0.11 L, one heparinised blood draw came from each individual donor. Expressed TCRB transcripts were sequenced because the entire RNA isolate underwent reverse transcription. TCRdb's copy holds only in-frame clones and misses some; the assay was immunoSEQ multiplex PCR. The data show roughly 400,000 clones, 9.5% to 10% seen once. The rearrangement joins TRBV19 to TRBJ2-1; D tentatively reads TRBD1 or TRBD2 (5 bases each). The receptor was derived from a man aged 25-45 years with type 1 diabetes. The source material was central memory CD4+ T cells from blood. The CDR3, as DNA: TGTGCCAGTAGTATATACCAGGGAAGAGGGAGATACAATGAGCAGTTCTTC. It yields the protein CASSIYQGRGRYNEQFF.